This T cell receptor beta chain comes out of a study of blood T cell repertoires in COVID-19. Study information: The origin of the acute and convalescent COVID-19 samples was the United States, Italy and Spain. Nucleic acid was either cDNA or gDNA, and it came from T cells, B-cell-depleted T cells, or PBMCs.

J lost 10 bases, V lost 7 bases, and 4 bases had no gene match. CDR1 is SNHLY, CDR2 FYNNEI, per germline. The CDR3 runs 12 residues. Libraries were prepared by immunoSEQ multiplex PCR; TCRdb keeps only in-frame clonotypes and omits some of them. The table records approximately 450,000 clones, 87% of them present only once. The source is a young woman with acute COVID-19. The V and J genes are TRBV2 and TRBJ2-1, with TRBD1 identical over 10 bases. Sequenced material: PBMCs or T cells enriched from blood (not recorded which). DNA of the CDR3: TGTGCCAGCAATTCGGGACAGGGGGAGCAGTTCTTC. Encoded protein: CASNSGQGEQFF.